This is a list of T cell receptor beta chains from one sample in a study of beta chain features in type 1 diabetes. Produced via immunoSEQ multiplex PCR; TCRdb's table is partial and in-frame only. The sample includes 15,000 to 20,000 clones, 45% to 50% seen only once; the top ten take about 0.45%. The sequencing sample was made of stem cell memory CD4+ T cells from blood. These receptors all stem from a man younger than 30 in good health. The CDR3 runs from the conserved cysteine through the conserved F or W. The order of the fields is J gene, V gene, CDR3 protein.

j_gene: TRBJ2-1
v_gene: TRBV28
CDR3aa: CAGGGGPGNEQFF

j_gene: TRBJ1-5
v_gene: TRBV2
CDR3aa: CASSDGRLSNQPQHF

j_gene: TRBJ1-3
v_gene: TRBV7-9
CDR3aa: CASSSQTGRNTIYF

j_gene: TRBJ2-3
v_gene: TRBV5-5
CDR3aa: CASSSRAGEGTDTQYF

j_gene: TRBJ2-7
v_gene: TRBV7-2
CDR3aa: CASSFRPGGLPLYEQYF

j_gene: TRBJ2-1
v_gene: TRBV9
CDR3aa: CASSAPTGTSYNEQFF

j_gene: NA
v_gene: TRBV28
CDR3aa: CASSVRTGSPYEQYF

j_gene: TRBJ2-3
v_gene: TRBV30
CDR3aa: CAWGPGVVSTDTQYF

j_gene: TRBJ2-1
v_gene: TRBV29-1
CDR3aa: CSAPGLADNEQFF

j_gene: TRBJ2-2
v_gene: TRBV7-3
CDR3aa: CASSPGLAPSINTGELFF

j_gene: TRBJ2-6
v_gene: TRBV30
CDR3aa: CAWSVFRVGANVLTF

j_gene: TRBJ1-2
v_gene: TRBV28
CDR3aa: CASSLDRGYGYTF

j_gene: TRBJ2-1
v_gene: TRBV7-9
CDR3aa: CASSPPSNYRYNEQFF

j_gene: TRBJ2-7
v_gene: TRBV7-3
CDR3aa: CASNQQGPYEQYF

j_gene: TRBJ2-2
v_gene: TRBV4-3
CDR3aa: CASSPLGGLETGELFF

j_gene: TRBJ2-7
v_gene: TRBV29-1
CDR3aa: CSVARRTGVDEQYF

j_gene: TRBJ1-3
v_gene: TRBV30
CDR3aa: CAWGKQGHSGNTIYF

j_gene: TRBJ2-7
v_gene: TRBV29-1
CDR3aa: CSVSASGGPYEQYF

j_gene: TRBJ1-6
v_gene: TRBV19
CDR3aa: CASNRDRAGDSPLHF

j_gene: TRBJ2-7
v_gene: TRBV7-2
CDR3aa: CASSSNRARGGEQYF

j_gene: TRBJ1-2
v_gene: TRBV30
CDR3aa: CAWSTYRGNYGYTF

j_gene: TRBJ2-5
v_gene: TRBV28
CDR3aa: CASGRETQYF

j_gene: TRBJ2-7
v_gene: TRBV7-2
CDR3aa: CASSLRGSREQYF

j_gene: TRBJ2-1
v_gene: TRBV28
CDR3aa: CASSSGWSGRSMDGYNEQFF

j_gene: TRBJ2-3
v_gene: TRBV10-3
CDR3aa: CAISSRTGNTDTQYF

j_gene: TRBJ1-2
v_gene: TRBV20-1
CDR3aa: CSARVEGDTF

j_gene: TRBJ2-3
v_gene: TRBV9
CDR3aa: CASSGMSGRATDTQYF

j_gene: TRBJ1-5
v_gene: TRBV7-8
CDR3aa: CASSSWWAGGQPQHF

j_gene: TRBJ1-1
v_gene: TRBV7-2
CDR3aa: CASKRGPETEAFF

j_gene: TRBJ2-1
v_gene: TRBV7-2
CDR3aa: CASSWGQDYNEQFF

j_gene: TRBJ2-5
v_gene: TRBV18
CDR3aa: CASSPDSKETQYF

j_gene: TRBJ2-5
v_gene: TRBV11-2
CDR3aa: CASSLRAGPIQYF

j_gene: TRBJ1-5
v_gene: TRBV11-2
CDR3aa: CASSPAWGRNQPQHF

j_gene: TRBJ2-1
v_gene: TRBV7-3
CDR3aa: CASSSDSAAGGPLDNEQFF

j_gene: TRBJ2-3
v_gene: TRBV5-5
CDR3aa: CASSGGGDTQYF

j_gene: TRBJ2-1
v_gene: TRBV7-2
CDR3aa: CASSTGSHEQFF

j_gene: TRBJ2-2
v_gene: TRBV2
CDR3aa: CASSRAGELFF

j_gene: TRBJ1-1
v_gene: TRBV6-1
CDR3aa: CASSEVGRNTEAFF

j_gene: TRBJ1-1
v_gene: TRBV30
CDR3aa: CAWNRRTEAFF

j_gene: TRBJ2-1
v_gene: TRBV12-5
CDR3aa: CASGSGTSGYNEQFF